A selection of T cell receptor beta chains follows, all from one sample in a study of breast tumors, draining lymph nodes, adjacent tissues. A single record per CDR3 protein comes from TCRdb applying MiXCR to the multiplex PCR reads. The sample lists approximately 15,000 distinct CDR3 sequences; around 54% were seen once. The specimen sequenced was tumor-adjacent breast tissue. The origin of the receptors is a female donor with breast cancer. Some clones in this sample may be carry-over from other donors' samples. Each CDR3 is given with its conserved first and last residue. A D gene is named only where the DNA matches it firmly. For some rows the clone size is stated as once, few or many, or as a class when expanded; others skip it.

- | TRBJ1-5 | - | TRBV10-3 | CAISESNQGNQPQHF | TGTGCCATCAGTGAGTCGAATCAGGGAAATCAGCCCCAGCATTTT
many | TRBJ2-2 | TRBD1 | TRBV12-3/TRBV12-4 | CASSSSDRADAGELFF | TGTGCCAGCAGTTCCTCGGACAGGGCTGACGCCGGGGAGCTGTTTTTT
- | TRBJ1-3 | - | TRBV12-3/TRBV12-4 | CASSTTGNTIYF | TGTGCCAGCAGCACGACTGGAAACACCATATATTTT
- | TRBJ1-2 | TRBD1 | TRBV6-5 | CASRQTGGAYGYTF | TGTGCCAGCAGACAGACAGGGGGCGCCTATGGCTACACCTTC
few | TRBJ2-1 | - | TRBV9 | CASSVTGEQFF | TGTGCCAGCAGCGTAACGGGTGAGCAGTTCTTC
- | TRBJ1-2 | TRBD1 | TRBV29-1 | CSVGDRVDYGYTF | TGCAGCGTTGGGGACAGGGTGGACTATGGCTACACCTTC
- | TRBJ2-1 | TRBD2 | TRBV20-1 | CSAGSGRIDEQFF | TGCAGTGCTGGTAGCGGGAGGATCGATGAGCAGTTCTTC
- | TRBJ2-1 | TRBD2 | TRBV5-1 | CASSSPGLAGLSSYNEQFF | TGCGCCAGCAGCTCACCGGGACTAGCGGGGCTCAGCTCCTACAATGAGCAGTTCTTC
- | TRBJ2-1 | TRBD1 | TRBV20-1 | CSARSYRGNEQFF | TGCAGTGCTAGATCGTACAGGGGCAATGAGCAGTTCTTC
medium-sized | TRBJ2-6 | TRBD1 | TRBV12-5 | CASARTGSTSSGANVLTF | TGTGCTAGTGCCCGGACAGGGTCAACGAGCTCTGGGGCCAACGTCCTGACTTTC
many | TRBJ1-1 | - | TRBV15 | CATSRGAGYWAFF | TGTGCCACCAGCAGAGGGGCCGGGTACTGGGCTTTCTTT
medium-sized | TRBJ1-2 | - | TRBV7-9 | CASSSSDRRGYTF | TGTGCCAGCAGCTCCTCCGACAGGCGGGGCTACACCTTC
- | TRBJ2-7 | - | TRBV11-2 | CASSLGSSESREQYF | TGTGCCAGCAGCTTGGGTTCTAGCGAGTCGAGGGAGCAGTACTTC
many | TRBJ1-3 | TRBD1 | TRBV11-2 | CASSSTGASGNTIYF | TGTGCCAGCAGTTCAACAGGGGCCTCTGGAAACACCATATATTTT
- | TRBJ2-7 | - | TRBV20-1 | CSAGAVSYEQYF | TGCAGTGCGGGAGCGGTCTCCTACGAGCAGTACTTC
- | TRBJ1-3 | - | TRBV20-1 | CSARVPEGTIYF | TGCAGTGCTAGGGTCCCGGAGGGCACCATATATTTT
- | TRBJ1-6 | - | TRBV10-3 | CAISPGSSYNSPLHF | TGTGCCATCAGCCCAGGGAGCTCCTATAATTCACCCCTCCACTTT
- | TRBJ1-5 | - | TRBV9 | CASSLTRPGSNQPQHF | TGTGCCAGCAGCTTAACCCGGCCGGGATCCAACCAGCCCCAGCATTTT
- | TRBJ2-7 | TRBD2 | TRBV5-1 | CASSLGASGGEQYF | TGCGCCAGCAGCTTGGGGGCTAGCGGGGGCGAGCAGTACTTC
medium-sized | TRBJ1-6 | - | TRBV20-1 | CSARDFGPGDYNSPLHF | TGCAGTGCTAGAGACTTCGGTCCGGGAGACTATAATTCACCCCTCCACTTT
many | TRBJ2-7 | TRBD1 | TRBV7-9 | CASSLTRDRGYEQYF | TGTGCCAGCAGCTTAACCAGGGACAGGGGCTACGAGCAGTACTTC
many | TRBJ2-2 | - | TRBV5-8 | CASSLPTGNTGELFF | TGTGCCAGCAGCTTGCCCACGGGTAACACCGGGGAGCTGTTTTTT
- | TRBJ1-4 | TRBD1 | TRBV2 | CASRLQGAGWEKLFF | TGTGCCAGCAGATTACAGGGGGCTGGGTGGGAAAAACTGTTTTTT
medium-sized | TRBJ1-5 | TRBD1 | TRBV9 | CASSRTGDGNQPQHF | TGTGCCAGCAGCCGTACAGGGGATGGGAATCAGCCCCAGCATTTT
- | TRBJ2-7 | TRBD2 | TRBV11-3 | CASSLSRTSGNEQYF | TGTGCCAGCAGCTTATCCCGGACAAGCGGGAACGAGCAGTACTTC
- | TRBJ2-7 | - | TRBV2 | CASKVSYEQYF | TGTGCCAGCAAGGTATCCTACGAGCAGTACTTC
- | TRBJ2-5 | TRBD2 | TRBV20-1 | CSALTSDNQETQYF | TGCAGTGCCCTGACTAGCGACAATCAAGAGACCCAGTACTTC
many | TRBJ2-5 | TRBD2 | TRBV19 | CASSAQPRLAGETQYF | TGTGCCAGTAGTGCCCAGCCTCGACTAGCGGGAGAGACCCAGTACTTC
many | TRBJ2-7 | TRBD2 | TRBV27 | CASSSSAGGPTYEQYF | TGTGCCAGCAGTTCCTCAGCGGGAGGGCCTACATACGAGCAGTACTTC
- | TRBJ2-7 | TRBD1 | TRBV25-1 | CASSLWGQGGSYEQYF | TGTGCCAGCAGTCTATGGGGACAGGGAGGTTCATACGAGCAGTACTTC
- | TRBJ1-6 | - | TRBV5-1 | CASSWGGQNNSPLHF | TGCGCCAGCAGCTGGGGAGGACAGAATAATTCACCCCTCCACTTT
- | TRBJ2-1 | TRBD2 | TRBV7-8 | CASSMTSGMGNEQFF | TGTGCCAGCAGCATGACTAGCGGGATGGGGAATGAGCAGTTCTTC
- | TRBJ1-6 | - | TRBV20-1 | CSARVGAGIDSPLHF | TGCAGTGCTAGGGTTGGGGCAGGGATAGATTCACCCCTCCACTTT
many | TRBJ1-4 | - | TRBV18 | CASSGVTNEKLFF | TGTGCCAGCTCGGGGGTTACTAATGAAAAACTGTTTTTT
few | TRBJ2-5 | TRBD2 | TRBV5-5 | CASSLGTSYGVGTQYF | TGTGCCAGCAGCTTGGGGACTAGCTACGGCGTGGGGACCCAGTACTTC
- | TRBJ2-5 | - | TRBV29-1 | CSQTDQETQYF | TGCAGCCAGACAGACCAAGAGACCCAGTACTTC
few | TRBJ1-2 | - | TRBV29-1 | CSVEEFQVPASADGYTF | TGCAGCGTTGAAGAATTCCAGGTCCCCGCCAGTGCGGATGGCTACACCTTC
once | TRBJ2-1 | TRBD2 | TRBV20-1 | CSPTPGTRGGNEQFF | TGCAGTCCGACCCCCGGGACTAGAGGGGGCAATGAGCAGTTCTTC
- | TRBJ2-2 | TRBD2 | TRBV5-1 | CASSLVAGGQNTGELFF | TGCGCCAGCAGCTTGGTAGCGGGAGGACAGAACACCGGGGAGCTGTTTTTT
large | TRBJ2-3 | TRBD1 | TRBV14 | CASSPTGGTDTQYF | TGTGCCAGCAGCCCGACAGGGGGGACAGATACGCAGTATTTT
few | TRBJ1-6 | - | TRBV20-1 | CSARVPGHNSPLHF | TGCAGTGCTAGAGTTCCAGGCCATAATTCACCCCTCCACTTT
many | TRBJ2-1 | TRBD2 | TRBV30 | CAWNGRTSGRHEQFF | TGTGCCTGGAATGGGAGGACTAGCGGCCGACATGAGCAGTTCTTC
many | TRBJ2-7 | TRBD2 | TRBV30 | CAWSTRTSGRSREQYF | TGTGCCTGGAGTACTCGAACTAGCGGGAGATCACGCGAGCAGTACTTC
many | TRBJ2-3 | - | TRBV14 | CASSQLGFSSTDTQYF | TGTGCCAGCAGCCAACTTGGATTTTCTAGCACAGATACGCAGTATTTT
many | TRBJ1-1 | - | TRBV20-1 | CRVGRFTRSGRNTEAFF | TGCAGGGTGGGGCGTTTTACGCGATCTGGGAGGAACACTGAAGCTTTCTTT